The T cell receptor beta chain under discussion was sequenced for a study of shared clonotypes between healthy human individuals. CDR1 SGHRS and CDR2 YFSETQ come from the germline V gene. The CDR3 has 15 residues. The V gene lost 0 bases and the J gene lost 5 bases, with 14 bases spanning the gap. Study results and caveats: Against clonotypes common to all four donors, non-shared ones had lower generation probabilities. Naive subsets usually exceeded memory subsets in estimated richness.

Libraries were prepared by immunoSEQ multiplex PCR; TCRdb keeps only in-frame clonotypes and omits some of them. The sample records under 850,000 clones, 55% to 75% being singletons. To note about this clone: Its matching antigen is unknown.

The TCR comes from a woman in her 30s in good health. The sample was memory CD4+ T cells sorted from blood. As for subset: CD45RA-negative fraction. The J gene is TRBJ2-5, the V gene TRBV5-1; D not certain. CDR3: CASSLAGRYGETQYF. Written as DNA, the CDR3 is TGCGCCAGCAGCTTGGCTGGCAGGTACGGGGAGACCCAGTACTTC. The entire variable domain, with the rest obtained from reference TRBV5-1 and TRBJ2-5, is as follows: KAGVTQTPRYLIKTRGQQVTLSCSPISGHRSVSWYQQTPGQGLQFLFEYFSETQRNKGNFPGRFSGRQFSNSRSEMNVSTLELGDSALYLCASSLAGRYGETQYFGPGTRLLVL.